Presented here are 22 T cell receptor beta chains from one specimen sequenced in a study of Tregs in tolerant kidney transplant recipients. Assay used: immunoSEQ multiplex PCR; TCRdb lists only in-frame clones, some missing. The sample yields under 100,000 clones, around 90% seen once. Sequencing was done on a sample of CD8+ T cells from blood. These receptors originate from a human donor in good health.

This chain links TRBV9 with TRBJ1-1; possibly TRBD1 for D (6 bases). There are 16 residues in the CDR3. V was shortened by 4 bases and J by 1 base, with 17 bases between the two germline ends. CDR1 and CDR2 from the germline V gene are SGDLS and YYNGEE. CDR3 sequence (DNA): TGTGCCAGCAGCCGGGACAACCCGAGCTCGAACACTGAAGCTTTCTTT. This codes for CASSRDNPSSNTEAFF.

The rearrangement uses TRBV2 and TRBJ2-7, with TRBD2 identical over 7 bases. There are 12 residues in the CDR3. Losses at the gene ends were 9 bases for V and 4 bases for J; bases not matched to a gene: 6. Per the germline V gene, CDR1 is SNHLY and CDR2 is FYNNEI. This chain's CDR3 is CASLTGGYEQYF. CDR3 sequence (DNA): TGTGCCAGTCTCACGGGGGGTTACGAGCAGTACTTC.

The chain couples TRBV27 to TRBJ1-5; D might be TRBD1 (5 bases). CDR1 and CDR2 from the germline V gene are MNHEY and SMNVEV (reference sequence). The CDR3 totals 15 residues. Trimming shortened V by 5 bases and J by 4 bases, and 15 bases separated the two germline ends. CDR3 loop: CASSHLGGTNQPQHF. The CDR3 nucleotides read TGTGCCAGCAGTCACCTGGGGGGGACTAATCAGCCCCAGCATTTT.

V is TRBV5-4 and J is TRBJ1-2; unclear D gene. Germline assignment: CDR1 SGHNT and CDR2 YYREEE (reference sequence). The CDR3 is made up of 13 amino acids. V lost 0 bases and J 8 bases, leaving 11 bases between the germline ends. The CDR3 spells CASSLAEEVGYTF. The CDR3 DNA reads as TGTGCCAGCAGCTTGGCCGAGGAGGTGGGCTACACCTTC.

The chain couples TRBV27 to TRBJ2-4; 10 bases fit TRBD1. Per the germline V gene, CDR1 is MNHEY and CDR2 is SMNVEV (reference sequence). There are 14 residues in the CDR3. Trimming took 8 bases from V and 5 from J; bases not matched to a gene: 6. The CDR3 DNA reads TGTGCCAGCTCTCGGACAGGGGGGGAAAACATTCAGTACTTC. This translates into CASSRTGGENIQYF.

The chain joins TRBV6-4 to TRBJ1-2; unclear D gene. CDR1 is MRHNA and CDR2 is SNTAGT in the germline V gene. The CDR3 consists of 13 residues. V lost 0 bases, J lost 8 bases, and 10 bases lay in between. The CDR3, as DNA: TGTGCCAGCAGTGACTCGCCCTTCCAAGGCTACACCTTC. Residues: CASSDSPFQGYTF.

The chain joins TRBV27 to TRBJ2-1; perhaps TRBD2 as D (5 bases). Germline V gene data show CDR1 as MNHEY and CDR2 as SMNVEV (reference sequence). There are 17 residues in the CDR3. Deletions cut 6 bases from V and 0 bases from J, with 18 bases between. DNA of the CDR3: TGTGCCAGCAGCCTGGGCGTTTATGGGAGCTCCTACAATGAGCAGTTCTTC. Protein sequence: CASSLGVYGSSYNEQFF.

V usage is TRBV2 and J usage is TRBJ2-2, with 9 bases identical to TRBD2. This CDR3 is 14 amino acids long. The V gene's germline CDR1 is SNHLY and CDR2 FYNNEI. J gave up 5 bases and V 10 bases, and 8 bases lay outside the gene matches. The CDR3 reads CATVAGVKTGELFF. The CDR3 DNA is TGTGCCACCGTAGCGGGAGTAAAAACCGGGGAGCTGTTTTTT. The full variable domain, completed using reference TRBV2 and TRBJ2-2, is EPEVTQTPSHQVTQMGQEVILRCVPISNHLYFYWYRQILGQKVEFLVSFYNNEISEKSEIFDDQFSVERPDGSNFTLKIRSTKLEDSAMYFCATVAGVKTGELFFGEGSRLTVL.

The chain has TRBV11-2 and TRBJ2-5, with TRBD2 as a possible D gene (5 bases). Deletions cut 3 bases from V and 1 base from J, with 12 bases between. The germline CDR1 and CDR2 sequences are SGHAT and FQNNGV. The CDR3 totals 15 residues. In nucleotides, the CDR3 is TGTGCCAGCAGCTTGTCAAGGAGGACCCAAGAGACCCAGTACTTC. Encoded protein: CASSLSRRTQETQYF.

The V gene is TRBV5-1, the J gene TRBJ2-5; 8 bases are shared with TRBD2. The CDR3 is made up of 17 amino acids. Germline V lookup: CDR1 SGHRS, CDR2 YFSETQ. J gave up 3 bases and V 4 bases, and 14 bases lay outside the gene matches. CDR3 in amino acids: CASSTGLVTREEETQYF. CDR3 DNA: TGCGCCAGCAGCACGGGACTAGTGACGCGGGAAGAAGAGACCCAGTACTTC.

The rearrangement joins TRBV28 to TRBJ2-5, with TRBD2 identical over 10 bases. The CDR3 is made up of 15 amino acids. Trimming cost V 1 base and J 5 bases; bases outside gene matches: 4. Germline assignment: CDR1 MDHEN and CDR2 SYDVKM. This chain's CDR3 is CASSLSLAGWETQYF. The CDR3 DNA is TGTGCCAGCAGTTTATCACTAGCGGGATGGGAGACCCAGTACTTC.

V and J are TRBV7-9 and TRBJ1-4; TRBD1 agrees at 8 bases. The germline V gene has CDR1 SEHNR and CDR2 FQNEAQ (reference sequence). The CDR3 is 15 residues long. The V and J ends lost 5 bases and 8 bases, in that order; junction bases with no gene match: 10. CDR3 nucleotides: TGTGCCAGCAGCGTGTCAGGGGGCTGGAAGGAAAAACTGTTTTTT. It yields the protein CASSVSGGWKEKLFF. Full variable domain (remainder filled in from reference TRBV7-9 and TRBJ1-4): DTGVSQNPRHKITKRGQNVTFRCDPISEHNRLYWYRQTLGQGPEFLTYFQNEAQLEKSRLLSDRFSAERPKGSFSTLEIQRTEQGDSAMYLCASSVSGGWKEKLFFGSGTQLSVL.

The chain combines TRBV7-9 with TRBJ2-2, with D hard to call. The CDR3 sequence is 14 residues long. The V and J ends lost 2 bases and 1 base respectively, with 5 bases between them. Looked up from germline, CDR1 is SEHNR and CDR2 is FQNEAQ (reference sequence). The CDR3 sequence: CASSLLGNTGELFF. CDR3 sequence (DNA): TGTGCCAGCAGCTTACTCGGGAACACCGGGGAGCTGTTTTTT.

The chain couples TRBV6-6 to TRBJ2-7, with 8 bases matching TRBD1. Germline V gives CDR1 MNHNY, CDR2 SVGAGI (reference sequence). Unmatched junction bases numbered 3, after V lost 5 bases and J lost 0 bases. There are 14 residues in the CDR3. CDR3 region: CASSHGQGSYEQYF. In nucleotides, the CDR3 is TGTGCCAGCAGTCACGGACAGGGCTCCTACGAGCAGTACTTC.

This clone was observed a single time. The J gene is TRBJ1-1, the V gene TRBV6-5, with TRBD1 matching over 9 bases. Per germline, CDR1 MNHEY and CDR2 SVGAGI. The ends lost 6 bases at V and 2 bases at J; junction bases unmatched: 4. The CDR3 totals 14 residues. CDR3 sequence (DNA): TGTGCCAGCAGCAATACAGGGGGCAACACTGAAGCTTTCTTT. Encoded protein: CASSNTGGNTEAFF.

This sequence joins TRBV9 and TRBJ2-3; D possibly corresponds to TRBD1 (6 bases). Per germline, CDR1 SGDLS and CDR2 YYNGEE. The CDR3 is made up of 16 amino acids. V was trimmed by 3 bases and J by 0 bases, leaving 14 bases between them. DNA of the CDR3: TGTGCCAGCAGCGCGTTCGGGACACCTAGCACAGATACGCAGTATTTT. It is translated as CASSAFGTPSTDTQYF.

In this sample, this clone turned up once. The chain joins TRBV5-1 to TRBJ2-2; no clear D gene. Trimming shortened V by 2 bases and J by 4 bases, and 27 bases separated the two germline ends. In germline, CDR1 is SGHRS, CDR2 YFSETQ. This CDR3 is built from 20 residues. The CDR3 here is CASSFGRVTQIVSPTGELFF. CDR3 bases: TGCGCCAGCAGCTTTGGACGGGTGACCCAGATCGTTTCCCCCACCGGGGAGCTGTTTTTT.

The chain employs TRBV7-9 and TRBJ1-1, with TRBD1 matching over 11 bases. V shed 5 bases and J 6 bases; nucleotides not matched to a gene: 14. CDR3 size: 17 residues. Germline-derived CDR1 and CDR2 are SEHNR and FQNEAQ (reference sequence). The CDR3 bases are TGTGCCAGCAGCCGACTTACGAGGACAGGGGGCGGCCCTGAAGCTTTCTTT. It translates to CASSRLTRTGGGPEAFF.

The chain links TRBV2 to TRBJ1-2, with D perhaps TRBD1 (5 bases). The germline V gene encodes CDR1 SNHLY and CDR2 FYNNEI. Trimming pared 9 bases from V and 7 bases from J, leaving 33 bases between. This CDR3 has 18 amino acids. The CDR3 DNA is TGTGCCAGAGGCTACTCCGGGACCGGCCGGAGAGGGGTCCTTGGCTACACCTTC. Protein: CARGYSGTGRRGVLGYTF.

The chain couples TRBV5-1 to TRBJ2-3; D gene ambiguous. This CDR3 is 17 amino acids long. Germline V gene data show CDR1 as SGHRS and CDR2 as YFSETQ. The V and J ends lost 0 bases and 0 bases respectively, with 14 bases between them. The CDR3 region is CASSLAQVWVSTDTQYF. The CDR3 nucleotides read TGCGCCAGCAGCTTGGCCCAGGTGTGGGTTAGCACAGATACGCAGTATTTT.

The chain combines TRBV4-1 with TRBJ2-7; the D gene could be TRBD1 or TRBD2 (5 bases each). CDR3 size: 16 residues. Trimming left V 4 bases short and J 3 bases short, with 19 bases between. The germline V gene has CDR1 MGHRA and CDR2 YSYEKL. The CDR3 nucleotides read TGCGCCAGCAGCCTTTTAGTGGGGGTCGGGCACTACGAGCAGTACTTC. Amino acids: CASSLLVGVGHYEQYF.

DNA for the CDR3: TGTGCCTGCCTCAGCGGGACAGGCAACAATGAGCAGTTCTTC. Its translation: CACLSGTGNNEQFF. This sequence joins TRBV30 and TRBJ2-1; possible D gene TRBD1, 8 bases. Germline V gene data show CDR1 as GTSNPN and CDR2 as SVGIG (reference sequence). V was pared by 6 bases and J by 5 bases, with 17 bases between. The CDR3 is 14 residues long.